This T cell receptor beta chain was recovered during a study of cytomegalovirus exposure and HLA in healthy donors listed by TCRdb under 2017. As for the study more broadly: In an earlier analysis of under 750 of the donors, 276 Gb of sequence data and approximately 100 million unique TCR beta sequences from about 190 million T cells were reported. Approximately 300 gigabases of sequencing data and about 92 million unique TCR sequences made up an early release that covered several hundred HLA-typed donors. The genetic ancestry cluster associated with self-reported Caucasian donors included around four fifths of the approximately 410 genotyped donors. The study aimed to test whether cataloging public T cell receptors could reveal signatures of past pathogen exposure. The T cell repertoires of several hundred subjects were profiled by immunosequencing and related to cytomegalovirus serostatus. A separate validation cohort of approximately 120 different subjects was used in addition to the roughly 720-subject first cohort. The study combined high-throughput TCR immunosequencing, statistical association of individual TCRs with disease status, and machine learning to predict cytomegalovirus infection status. A later analysis re-analyzed previously published TCR beta repertoires from hundreds of donors and added high-resolution HLA genotyping to study TCR occurrence patterns. In the later analysis, no new phenotypic data were used to find candidate immune exposures; instead, reliance was placed on TCR beta sequences and their occurrence across donors. In an earlier analysis of 587 of the donors, high-throughput TCR beta sequencing was used to judge whether each TCR beta V gene segment behaved as functional or pseudogenic. Donor age, sex, ethnicity and CMV serostatus were collected together with the repertoire data. In a later genetic analysis, genome-wide SNP genotypes for about 55% of the 666 donors were used, and that subset was treated as a discovery cohort. All discovery cohort repertoires had been generated on a single sequencing platform. HLA typing included class I and class II loci at four-digit resolution. The number of donors typed differed by locus, with about 629-640 for A, B, C, DRB1 and DQB1, around 500 for DQA1, about 610 for DPA1, and around 430 for DPB1. A handful of DR-DQ haplotypes were handled as single units for association and clustering because linkage in the cohort was strong. Across 398 genotyped donors of the cohort, an average of about 240,000 unique TCR beta nucleotide sequences per donor were sequenced, and 15% to 20% of those sequences were non-productive. Results the study describes overall, beyond this receptor: In a later genetic analysis, a missense DCLRE1C variant was associated with V-gene and J-gene trimming of TCR beta chains, and the association was replicated in an independent cohort. In a later analysis, most CMV-associated TCR beta chains were found to appear HLA-restricted, with HLA associations seemingly driven largely by CMV exposure. The presence/absence analyses assumed that sequencing depth was roughly uniform across donors, and that assumption may not be true. Linkage disequilibrium might explain the correlated functional status among segregating V segments, but an unknown experimental factor could not be ruled out. Because the 87-base-pair reads could not distinguish some IMGT-functional V segments, including TRBV6-2 and TRBV6-3, those segments were excluded. A later analysis found that TCR association rates varied across HLA loci, with DRB1 alleles showing the most associated TCRs and HLA-C alleles the fewest. Specific HLA alleles were associated with roughly 17,000 TCR beta sequences at a false discovery rate of 0.05 in a later analysis. The authors suggested that the approach could potentially be generalized to other disease states and immunological phenotypes. CMV serostatus was the only immune exposure information available for the cohort. Most TCR sequences were observed very rarely across donors, whereas some public TCRs were present in many individuals. Because some donors lacked HLA typing at each locus, the association tests relied only on the typed subset. In this cohort, only TCR beta chains were sequenced, and detectable features were limited by the absence of alpha or paired-chain data. According to a later analysis, parvovirus B19, influenza, CMV and Epstein-Barr virus appeared linked to several top co-occurrence clusters. In an earlier analysis of around 600 of the donors, most TCR beta V segments appeared in productive rearrangements about 87% or about 30% of the time, broadly matching IMGT annotations. A cluster of highly shared sequence variants was judged likely to represent a technical artifact of the sequencing pipeline. A further reported finding was that TCR beta sequences accurately predicted the HLA-A and HLA-B alleles for most subjects in the first cohort. A few of the identified cytomegalovirus-associated TCR beta chains were confirmed in vitro to be specific for cytomegalovirus antigens. The study listed approximately 160 TCR beta chains as associated with cytomegalovirus. Because counts were too low, seventeen rarely observed V segments, including chromosome 9 orphons, were excluded from the earlier analysis of 500 to 700 of the donors. According to a later genetic analysis, donors in an Asian-associated ancestry cluster had fewer N-insertions in productive TCRs than the approximately 670-donor mean. The classifier was reported to diagnose cytomegalovirus status with high specificity and sensitivity in both the original and validation cohorts. When HLA alleles, especially DR and DQ, strongly co-occurred, TCR associations were difficult to assign to individual alleles. In a later analysis, HLA-associated TCR beta chains were found to be more clonally expanded and to have lower generation probabilities than equally common non-associated chains.

The library relied on the immunoSEQ multiplex PCR assay. The multiplex PCR relied on a mix of 60 forward primers for TCR Vbeta segments and 13 reverse primers for TCR Jbeta segments. Amplification of the CDR3 region of rearranged TCR beta genes was performed with a multiplex PCR assay on genomic DNA. Amplified TCR beta libraries were sequenced as 87-base-pair reads on the Illumina HiSeq System. On the authors' methods: A later analysis tallied tens of millions of unique TCR beta chains across the 666 repertoires, and approximately 12 million of those chains were shared by two or more donors. To remove PCR and sequencing errors, raw reads were error-corrected and collapsed into unique sequences using a nearest-neighbor algorithm that merged closely related sequences. V, D and J gene segments were assigned by aligning CDR3 sequences to IMGT reference sequences. Each retained sequence needed at least a six-nucleotide match to both a V gene segment and a J gene segment. Rearrangements were classified as productive when the CDR3 lacked stop codons and remained in frame with V and J, and all other rearrangements were classified as non-productive. CDR3 was defined according to IMGT convention as the region running from the second conserved V-encoded cysteine to the conserved J-encoded phenylalanine. In an earlier analysis of more than 550 of the donors, sequences lacking an unambiguous match to a single V gene segment were excluded. In an earlier analysis of 587 of the donors, V segments were called functional above 56.7% productive rearrangements and were called segregating when the between-donor standard deviation exceeded 5%. To diagnose cytomegalovirus status from the catalog of TCR beta chain sequences, a statistical classification framework was built. A later analysis assigned V and J genes by comparing TCR nucleotide sequences with IMGT/GENE-DB human TR gene sequences. In a later analysis, CDR3 sequences and most-parsimonious VDJ recombination scenarios were assigned using the TCRdist pipeline. In a later analysis, every TCR beta chain was defined by the combination of its CDR3 amino acid sequence and its V-gene family, and reads without a unique V-gene family were dropped. In a later analysis, several hundred highly shared, low-generation-probability nucleotide sequences were removed to address suspected cross-contamination and a sequencing artifact. In a later analysis, a clonal expansion index was calculated for each public chain from normalized within-repertoire ranks of inferred template counts. A later analysis computed generation probabilities with a VDJ recombination model fitted to out-of-frame rearrangements, and checked the results against IGoR. In a later analysis, TCR-TCR, TCR-HLA and TCR-CMV co-occurrence was scored with hypergeometric tests, and a repertoire-size bias correction was applied to TCR pairs. False discovery rates were estimated in a later analysis by permuting HLA or CMV assignments 20 times. In a later analysis, co-occurring TCRs were grouped using DBSCAN, with TCRdist sequence similarity added in when clustering inside HLA-allele-positive subsets. Repertoires with fewer than 30,000 or more than 120,000 public chains were left out of co-occurrence clustering, as were a handful of repertoires with anomalous nucleotide sharing. Not all clones reach the TCRdb copy of this immuneACCESS table, which keeps in-frame sequences only. Checked studies attribute under half of the gap to unresolved V genes and leave the rest unexplained. V, J and clone size reflect that table, while D and trimming were determined from the DNA. The sample data list about 94,000 clones, and about 76% of these were observed just once. The ten biggest clones cover around 7% of the sample.

The cohort comprised 670 or so healthy bone marrow donors. Cohort members were all nominally healthy when sampled, although unrecorded immune exposures were likely present. The donor was CMV seropositive and was included in the group of approximately 310 seropositive cohort members. A peripheral blood sample was provided by each donor, and peripheral blood mononuclear cells were used for TCR beta sequencing. The Qiagen DNeasy Blood Extraction Kit was used to extract genomic DNA from the blood cell samples. The germline V gene gives CDR1 as SGHAT and CDR2 as FQNNGV. The CDR3 goes from the cysteine to the phenylalanine over 16 residues. Only the CDR3 DNA is retained, 48 bases long and in frame from the first base. Germline trimming: 5 bases from V, 5 bases from J; junction bases outside gene matches: 14. Worth noting for this clone: The antigen this receptor binds is unknown. No much larger clone exists at a distance of one base, and base qualities are not known.

The specimen was PBMCs. The TCR originated in a man between 35 and 55 years old in good health and CMV-seropositive. The rearranged chain carries TRBV11-2 and TRBJ2-7, and TRBD2 aligns with 8 junction nucleotides. The DNA reads TGTGCCAGCAGCCCCTTTCGACTAGCGCGTGGGGACGAGCAGTACTTC. Protein translation: CASSPFRLARGDEQYF.